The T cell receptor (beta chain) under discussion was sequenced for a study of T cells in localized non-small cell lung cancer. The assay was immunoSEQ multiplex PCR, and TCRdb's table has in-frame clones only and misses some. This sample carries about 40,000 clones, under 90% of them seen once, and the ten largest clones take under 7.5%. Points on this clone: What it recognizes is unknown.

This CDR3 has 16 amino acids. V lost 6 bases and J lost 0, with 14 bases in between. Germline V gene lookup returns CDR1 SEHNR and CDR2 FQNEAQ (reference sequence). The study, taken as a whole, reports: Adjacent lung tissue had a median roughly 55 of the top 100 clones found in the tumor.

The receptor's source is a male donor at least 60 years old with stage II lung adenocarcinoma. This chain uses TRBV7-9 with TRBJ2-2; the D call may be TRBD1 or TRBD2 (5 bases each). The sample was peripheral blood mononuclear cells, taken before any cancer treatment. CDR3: CASSRDGRANTGELFF. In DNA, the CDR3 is TGTGCCAGCAGTCGGGACGGAAGGGCGAACACCGGGGAGCTGTTTTTT.